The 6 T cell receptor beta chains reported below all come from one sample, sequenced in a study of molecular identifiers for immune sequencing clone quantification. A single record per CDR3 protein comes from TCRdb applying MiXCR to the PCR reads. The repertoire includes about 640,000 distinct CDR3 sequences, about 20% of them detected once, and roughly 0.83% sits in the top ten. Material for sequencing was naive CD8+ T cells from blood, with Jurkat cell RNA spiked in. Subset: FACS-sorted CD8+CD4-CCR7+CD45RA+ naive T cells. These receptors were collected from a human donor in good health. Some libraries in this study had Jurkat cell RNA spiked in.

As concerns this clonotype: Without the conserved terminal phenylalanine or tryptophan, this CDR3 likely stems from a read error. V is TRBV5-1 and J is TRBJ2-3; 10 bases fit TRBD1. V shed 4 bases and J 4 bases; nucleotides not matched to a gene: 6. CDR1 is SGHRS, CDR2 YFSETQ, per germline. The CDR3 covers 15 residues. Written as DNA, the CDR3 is TGCGCCAGCAGCAACGACAGGGGGCACTCAGATACGCAGTATTTA. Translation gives CASSNDRGHSDTQYL.

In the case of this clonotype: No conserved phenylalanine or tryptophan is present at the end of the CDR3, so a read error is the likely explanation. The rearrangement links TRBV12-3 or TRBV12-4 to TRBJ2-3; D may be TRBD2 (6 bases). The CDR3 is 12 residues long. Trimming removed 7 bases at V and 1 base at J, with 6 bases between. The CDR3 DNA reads TGTGCCAGCACTAGCGGCACAGATACGCAGTATCTT. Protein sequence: CASTSGTDTQYL.

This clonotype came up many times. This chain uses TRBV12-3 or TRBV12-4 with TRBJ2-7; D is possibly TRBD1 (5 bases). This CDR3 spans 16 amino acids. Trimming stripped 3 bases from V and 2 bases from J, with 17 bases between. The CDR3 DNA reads TGTGCCAGCAGTTTCGCTCATAACAGGTTTCCCTACGAGCAGTACTTC. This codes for CASSFAHNRFPYEQYF.

This CDR3 is CASSSGDSVFQPQHF. CDR3 nucleotide sequence: TGTGCCAGTAGCTCAGGGGACAGCGTGTTTCAGCCCCAGCATTTT. This chain links TRBV19 with TRBJ1-5; TRBD1 agrees at 7 bases. Germline-derived CDR1 and CDR2 are LNHDA and SQIVND (reference sequence). The CDR3 has 15 amino acids. V lost 6 bases to trimming and J lost 6 bases; unmatched junction nucleotides: 11.

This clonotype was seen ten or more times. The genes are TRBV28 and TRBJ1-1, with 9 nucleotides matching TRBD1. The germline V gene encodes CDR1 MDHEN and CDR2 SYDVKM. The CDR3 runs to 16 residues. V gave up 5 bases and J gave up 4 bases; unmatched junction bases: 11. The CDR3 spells CASSALPGTGSTEAFF. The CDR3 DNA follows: TGTGCCAGCAGTGCCCTCCCCGGGACAGGGAGCACTGAAGCTTTCTTT.

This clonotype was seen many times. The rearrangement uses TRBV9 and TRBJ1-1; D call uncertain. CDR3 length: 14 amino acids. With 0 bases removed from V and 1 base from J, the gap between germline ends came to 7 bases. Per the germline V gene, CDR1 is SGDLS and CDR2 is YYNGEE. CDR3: CASSVVTANTEAFF. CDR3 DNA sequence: TGTGCCAGCAGCGTAGTAACAGCGAACACTGAAGCTTTCTTT.